This note documents a single TCR beta chain sequence. The antigen is undetermined. This record comes from a study of OX40 agonist ivuxolimab in advanced cancers. Whole-study findings and limits: Both blood CD4+ and CD8+ T cells showed clonal growth by week 6 at 0.1 to 3.0 mg/kg.

Sequencing used immunoSEQ multiplex PCR; TCRdb keeps in-frame clones, though not all of them. This table holds about 24,000 clones, just over 85% found once. The receptor's source is an adult with an advanced solid tumor such as melanoma, head and neck, liver or kidney cancer. The sequences come from CD4+ or CD8+ T cells sorted from blood, collected in a trial of the OX40 agonist ivuxolimab.

The CDR3: CASSWGGGYLFEQYF. CDR3 nucleotides: TGTGCCAGCAGTTGGGGTGGCGGGTACCTATTCGAGCAGTACTTC. This chain uses TRBV27 with TRBJ2-7, with D possibly TRBD2 on 5 matching bases. The CDR3 contains 15 residues. Trimming cost V 4 bases and J 6 bases, with 19 bases left between them. Germline lookup yields CDR1 MNHEY and CDR2 SMNVEV (reference sequence).